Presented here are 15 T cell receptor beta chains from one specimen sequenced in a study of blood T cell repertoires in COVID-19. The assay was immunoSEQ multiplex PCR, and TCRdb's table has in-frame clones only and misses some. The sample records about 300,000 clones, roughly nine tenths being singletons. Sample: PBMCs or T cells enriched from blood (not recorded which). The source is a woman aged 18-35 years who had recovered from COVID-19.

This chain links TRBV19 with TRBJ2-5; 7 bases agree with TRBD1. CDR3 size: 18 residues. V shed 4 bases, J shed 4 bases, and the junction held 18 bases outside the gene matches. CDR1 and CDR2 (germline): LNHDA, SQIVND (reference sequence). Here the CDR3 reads CASSTTKTGFDGGETQYF. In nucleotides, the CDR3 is TGTGCCAGTAGTACGACCAAGACAGGGTTTGACGGTGGAGAGACCCAGTACTTC.

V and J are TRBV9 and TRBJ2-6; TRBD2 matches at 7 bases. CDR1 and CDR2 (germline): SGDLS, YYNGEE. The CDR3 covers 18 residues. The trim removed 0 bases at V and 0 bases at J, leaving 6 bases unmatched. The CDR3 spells CASSVGLGGSSGANVLTF. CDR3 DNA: TGTGCCAGCAGCGTAGGATTGGGAGGGAGCTCTGGGGCCAACGTCCTGACTTTC. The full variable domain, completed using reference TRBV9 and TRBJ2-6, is DSGVTQTPKHLITATGQRVTLRCSPRSGDLSVYWYQQSLDQGLQFLIQYYNGEERAKGNILERFSAQQFPDLHSELNLSSLELGDSALYFCASSVGLGGSSGANVLTFGAGSRLTVL.

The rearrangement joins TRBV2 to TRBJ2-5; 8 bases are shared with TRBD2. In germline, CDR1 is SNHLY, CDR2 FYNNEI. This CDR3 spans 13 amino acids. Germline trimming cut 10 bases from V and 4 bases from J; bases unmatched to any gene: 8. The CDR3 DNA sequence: TGTGCCATAGAGCGGGAGCGAGGAGAGACCCAGTACTTC. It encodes CAIERERGETQYF.

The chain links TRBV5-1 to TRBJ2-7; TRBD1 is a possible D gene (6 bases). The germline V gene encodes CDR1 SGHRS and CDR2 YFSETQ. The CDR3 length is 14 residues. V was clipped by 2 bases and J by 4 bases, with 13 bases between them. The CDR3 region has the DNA TGCGCCAGCAGCTTAGTCAGGGGTGTTTACGAGCAGTACTTC. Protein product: CASSLVRGVYEQYF.

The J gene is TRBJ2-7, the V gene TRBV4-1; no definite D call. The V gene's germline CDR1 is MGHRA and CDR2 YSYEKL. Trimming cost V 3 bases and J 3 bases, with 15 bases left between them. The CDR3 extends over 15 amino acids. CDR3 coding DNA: TGCGCCAGCAGCCACCGCCAGGATCGGTTCTACGAGCAGTACTTC. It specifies CASSHRQDRFYEQYF.

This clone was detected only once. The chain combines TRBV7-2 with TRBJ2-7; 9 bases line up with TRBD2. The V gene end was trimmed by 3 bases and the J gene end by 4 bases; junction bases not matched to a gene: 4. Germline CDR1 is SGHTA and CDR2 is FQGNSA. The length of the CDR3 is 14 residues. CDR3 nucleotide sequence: TGTGCCAGCAGCTTGCGGGAGGGCCTATACGAGCAGTACTTC. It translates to CASSLREGLYEQYF.

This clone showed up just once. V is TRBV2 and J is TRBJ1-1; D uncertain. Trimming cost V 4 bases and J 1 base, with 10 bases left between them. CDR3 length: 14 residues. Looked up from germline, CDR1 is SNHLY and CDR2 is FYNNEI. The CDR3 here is CASSGLFANTEAFF. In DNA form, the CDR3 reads TGTGCCAGCAGTGGACTTTTCGCGAACACTGAAGCTTTCTTT.

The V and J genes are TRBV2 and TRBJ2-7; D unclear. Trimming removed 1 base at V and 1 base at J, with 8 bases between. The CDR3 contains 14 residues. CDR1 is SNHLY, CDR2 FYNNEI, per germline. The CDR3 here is CASSEGLISYEQYF. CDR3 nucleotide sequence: TGTGCCAGCAGTGAAGGACTGATATCCTACGAGCAGTACTTC.

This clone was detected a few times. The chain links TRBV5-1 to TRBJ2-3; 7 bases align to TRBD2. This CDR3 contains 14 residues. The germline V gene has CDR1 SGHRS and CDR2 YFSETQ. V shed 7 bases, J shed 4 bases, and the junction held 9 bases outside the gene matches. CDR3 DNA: TGCGCCAGCTCCCTCGGACTAGTGTCAGATACGCAGTATTTT. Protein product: CASSLGLVSDTQYF.

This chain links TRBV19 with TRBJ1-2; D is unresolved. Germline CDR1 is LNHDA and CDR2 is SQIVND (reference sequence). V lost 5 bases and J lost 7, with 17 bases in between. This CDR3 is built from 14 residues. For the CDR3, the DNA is TGTGCCAGTAGTTACGGTCCCCATGGTGTTGGCTACACCTTC. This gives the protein CASSYGPHGVGYTF.

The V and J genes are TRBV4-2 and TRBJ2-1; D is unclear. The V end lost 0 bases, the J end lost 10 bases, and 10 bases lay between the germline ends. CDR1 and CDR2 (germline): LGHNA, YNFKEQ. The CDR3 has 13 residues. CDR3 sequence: CASSQDYESEQFF. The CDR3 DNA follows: TGTGCCAGCAGCCAAGATTACGAGAGCGAGCAGTTCTTC.

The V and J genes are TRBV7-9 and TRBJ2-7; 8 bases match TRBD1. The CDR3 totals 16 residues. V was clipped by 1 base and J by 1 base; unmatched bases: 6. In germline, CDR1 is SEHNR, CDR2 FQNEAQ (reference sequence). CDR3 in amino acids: CASSLGTGFSSYEQYF. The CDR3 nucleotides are TGTGCCAGCAGCTTAGGGACAGGGTTTTCTTCCTACGAGCAGTACTTC.

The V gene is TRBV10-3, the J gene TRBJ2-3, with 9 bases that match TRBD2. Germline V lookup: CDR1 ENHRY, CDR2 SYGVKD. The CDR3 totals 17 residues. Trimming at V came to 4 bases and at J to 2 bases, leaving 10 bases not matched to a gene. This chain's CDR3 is CAISGRLAATFTDTQYF. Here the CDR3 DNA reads TGTGCCATCAGTGGGCGACTAGCGGCGACGTTCACAGATACGCAGTATTTT.

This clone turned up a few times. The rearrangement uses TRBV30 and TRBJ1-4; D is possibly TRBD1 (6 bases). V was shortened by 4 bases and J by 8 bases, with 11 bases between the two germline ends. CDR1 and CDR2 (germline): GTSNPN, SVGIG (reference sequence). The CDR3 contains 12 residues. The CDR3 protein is CAWNRDGEKLFF. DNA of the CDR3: TGTGCCTGGAACAGGGATGGAGAAAAACTGTTTTTT.

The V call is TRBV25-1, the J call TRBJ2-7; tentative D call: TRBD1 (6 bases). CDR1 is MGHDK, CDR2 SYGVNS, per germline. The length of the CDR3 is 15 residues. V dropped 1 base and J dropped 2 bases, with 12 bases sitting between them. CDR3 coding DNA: TGTGCCAGCAGTGAATCAGGGGCCCAAGCCTACGAGCAGTACTTC. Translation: CASSESGAQAYEQYF.